These T cell receptor beta chains were read from a single sample in a study of CD8 T cells in Susac syndrome. TCRdb re-called the immunoSEQ multiplex PCR reads through MiXCR, storing one row per CDR3 protein. This table holds approximately 200,000 distinct CDR3 sequences, roughly 96% found once. Sequenced: CD4+ T cells from PBMCs. The receptors were gathered from a human donor with multiple sclerosis. The CDR3 runs from the conserved cysteine through the conserved F or W. Clone size, where shown, is once, few, many, or a class for clones that have expanded.

v_gene: TRBV23-1
abundance: .
j_gene: TRBJ1-5
CDR3aa: CASSQSPRGPQHF

v_gene: TRBV20-1
abundance: .
j_gene: TRBJ1-5
CDR3aa: CSARANPGAWQPQHF

v_gene: TRBV20-1
abundance: .
j_gene: TRBJ1-2
CDR3aa: CSAIDRAHGYTF

v_gene: TRBV30
abundance: few
j_gene: TRBJ1-2
CDR3aa: CAWSVTAAGYTF

v_gene: TRBV9
abundance: .
j_gene: TRBJ2-7
CDR3aa: CASSVSGLARDEQYF

v_gene: TRBV5-1
abundance: .
j_gene: TRBJ1-4
CDR3aa: CASSPGRRVDIFANEKLFF

v_gene: TRBV12-3/TRBV12-4
abundance: .
j_gene: TRBJ2-5
CDR3aa: CASSLDRSKTQYF

v_gene: TRBV20-1
abundance: .
j_gene: TRBJ2-7
CDR3aa: CSVAGQGAREQYF

v_gene: TRBV10-3
abundance: .
j_gene: TRBJ2-3
CDR3aa: CAISLAGAKADTQYF

v_gene: TRBV20-1
abundance: .
j_gene: TRBJ2-7
CDR3aa: CSASSSNYEQYF

v_gene: TRBV1
abundance: once
j_gene: TRBJ2-5
CDR3aa: CTSSQYLGGCQETQYF

v_gene: TRBV5-1
abundance: .
j_gene: TRBJ2-1
CDR3aa: CASSWGGLGSINEQFF

v_gene: TRBV5-1
abundance: .
j_gene: TRBJ2-7
CDR3aa: CASSLKTLWEAQYF

v_gene: TRBV18
abundance: .
j_gene: TRBJ2-7
CDR3aa: CASSPKTGDYEQYF

v_gene: TRBV12-3/TRBV12-4
abundance: .
j_gene: TRBJ1-6
CDR3aa: CASTLERTGGTPLHF

v_gene: TRBV7-9
abundance: .
j_gene: TRBJ2-7
CDR3aa: CASSFQLGEQYF

v_gene: TRBV19
abundance: .
j_gene: TRBJ2-3
CDR3aa: CASSVAGDRIVQYF

v_gene: TRBV4-1
abundance: .
j_gene: TRBJ2-1
CDR3aa: CATLRGNEQFF

v_gene: TRBV20-1
abundance: .
j_gene: TRBJ1-1
CDR3aa: CSASDTGEAFF

v_gene: TRBV28
abundance: .
j_gene: TRBJ1-2
CDR3aa: CASSDRVNGYTF

v_gene: TRBV29-1
abundance: .
j_gene: TRBJ1-3
CDR3aa: CSAAGTSGNTIYF

v_gene: TRBV29-1
abundance: once
j_gene: TRBJ2-1
CDR3aa: CSVIAGDAYNEQFF

v_gene: TRBV3-1
abundance: .
j_gene: TRBJ2-1
CDR3aa: CASSQDPTGFPSREQFF

v_gene: TRBV30
abundance: .
j_gene: TRBJ1-1
CDR3aa: CAWRQGGNTEAFF

v_gene: TRBV24-1
abundance: once
j_gene: TRBJ1-2
CDR3aa: CATSDPRGNYGYTF

v_gene: TRBV13
abundance: .
j_gene: TRBJ1-2
CDR3aa: CASSPGWTYGYTF

v_gene: TRBV5-1
abundance: few
j_gene: TRBJ2-5
CDR3aa: CASSLLSLFETQYF

v_gene: TRBV7-9
abundance: .
j_gene: TRBJ2-1
CDR3aa: CASLYSGNEQFF

v_gene: TRBV2
abundance: .
j_gene: TRBJ2-1
CDR3aa: CASLEPPFNEQFF

v_gene: TRBV12-3/TRBV12-4
abundance: .
j_gene: TRBJ1-1
CDR3aa: CASSKLSGGNTEAFF

v_gene: TRBV5-4
abundance: .
j_gene: TRBJ1-1
CDR3aa: CASSPGPLTYTEAFF

v_gene: TRBV10-3
abundance: .
j_gene: TRBJ2-5
CDR3aa: CAISGSSGSNPYQETQYF

v_gene: TRBV20-1
abundance: .
j_gene: TRBJ2-7
CDR3aa: CSASPSAGVGAYEQYF

v_gene: TRBV7-2
abundance: .
j_gene: TRBJ2-1
CDR3aa: CASSTGTGGYNEQFF

v_gene: TRBV7-9
abundance: .
j_gene: TRBJ2-7
CDR3aa: CASSIAGPYEQYF

v_gene: TRBV15
abundance: once
j_gene: TRBJ1-5
CDR3aa: CATSAQVGQPQHF

v_gene: TRBV15
abundance: .
j_gene: TRBJ2-5
CDR3aa: CATSRVLWQYQETQYF

v_gene: TRBV28
abundance: .
j_gene: TRBJ1-2
CDR3aa: CATGRGADYGYTF

v_gene: TRBV3-1
abundance: .
j_gene: TRBJ1-1
CDR3aa: CASSQDRERAFF

v_gene: TRBV3-1
abundance: .
j_gene: TRBJ1-2
CDR3aa: CASSQDLSYYGYTF

v_gene: TRBV20-1
abundance: .
j_gene: TRBJ1-4
CDR3aa: CSAAESGALEKLFF

v_gene: TRBV3-1
abundance: once
j_gene: TRBJ2-7
CDR3aa: CASSQEPRTYEQYF

v_gene: TRBV20-1
abundance: .
j_gene: TRBJ2-1
CDR3aa: CSARRTSGYNEQFF

v_gene: TRBV7-3
abundance: .
j_gene: TRBJ2-3
CDR3aa: CASSSAQGAQYF

v_gene: TRBV7-9
abundance: .
j_gene: TRBJ2-3
CDR3aa: CASSLGLAGATDTQYF

v_gene: TRBV29-1
abundance: .
j_gene: TRBJ1-1
CDR3aa: CSGLWRTEAFF